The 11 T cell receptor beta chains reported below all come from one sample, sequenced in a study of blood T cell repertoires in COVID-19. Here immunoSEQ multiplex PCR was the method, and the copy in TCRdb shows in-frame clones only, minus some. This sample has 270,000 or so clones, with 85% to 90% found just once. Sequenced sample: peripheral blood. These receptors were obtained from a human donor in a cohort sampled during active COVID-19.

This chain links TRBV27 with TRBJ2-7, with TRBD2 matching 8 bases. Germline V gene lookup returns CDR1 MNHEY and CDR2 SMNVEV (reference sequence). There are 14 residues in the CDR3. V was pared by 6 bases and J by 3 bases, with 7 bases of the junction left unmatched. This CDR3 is CASSRRAGGYEQYF. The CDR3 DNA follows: TGTGCCAGCAGCCGTCGGGCGGGAGGCTACGAGCAGTACTTC.

The CDR3 is CASSFNRGPRETQYF. The CDR3 DNA reads as TGCGCCAGCAGCTTTAACAGGGGGCCGCGGGAGACCCAGTACTTC. V is TRBV5-1 and J is TRBJ2-5, with TRBD1 matching over 9 bases. The V gene end was trimmed by 2 bases and the J gene end by 5 bases; junction bases not matched to a gene: 7. Looked up from germline, CDR1 is SGHRS and CDR2 is YFSETQ. This CDR3 is 15 amino acids long.

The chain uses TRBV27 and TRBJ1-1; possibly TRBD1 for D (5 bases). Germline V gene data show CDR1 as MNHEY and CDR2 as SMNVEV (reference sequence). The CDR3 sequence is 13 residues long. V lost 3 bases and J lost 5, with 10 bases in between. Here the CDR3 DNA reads TGTGCCAGCAGTTTGGGGGGACTAACTGAAGCTTTCTTT. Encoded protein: CASSLGGLTEAFF.

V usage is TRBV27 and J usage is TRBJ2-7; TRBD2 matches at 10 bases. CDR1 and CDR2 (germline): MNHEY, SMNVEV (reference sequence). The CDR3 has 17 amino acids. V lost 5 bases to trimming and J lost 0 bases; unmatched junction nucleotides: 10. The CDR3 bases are TGTGCCAGCAGTAAGCGGGAGGGTGGGTTTAGCTCCTACGAGCAGTACTTC. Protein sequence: CASSKREGGFSSYEQYF.

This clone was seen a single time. The DNA of the CDR3 is TGTGCCAGCAGCTTAGGTCCTAGCGGGAGTCTTCAGGGGGGTGAGCAGTTCTTC. Encoded protein: CASSLGPSGSLQGGEQFF. The J gene is TRBJ2-1, the V gene TRBV11-3; 10 nucleotides align to TRBD2. The CDR3 extends over 18 amino acids. After removal of 1 base from V and 9 bases from J, the junction contained 15 bases not matched to a gene. Germline V CDR1 and CDR2: SGHNT, YENEEA.

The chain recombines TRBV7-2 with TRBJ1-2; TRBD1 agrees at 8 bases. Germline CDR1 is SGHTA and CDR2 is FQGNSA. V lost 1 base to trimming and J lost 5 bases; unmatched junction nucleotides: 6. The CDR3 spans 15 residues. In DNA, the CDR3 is TGTGCCAGCAGCTTAGGGGGGACAGGCCTATATGGCTACACCTTC. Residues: CASSLGGTGLYGYTF.

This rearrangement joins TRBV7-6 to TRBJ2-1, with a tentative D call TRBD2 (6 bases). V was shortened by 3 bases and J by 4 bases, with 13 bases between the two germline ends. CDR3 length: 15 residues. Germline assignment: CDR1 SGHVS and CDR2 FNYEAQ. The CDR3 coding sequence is TGTGCCAGCAGCTTTGGAGGAGGGCCGTACAATGAGCAGTTCTTC. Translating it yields CASSFGGGPYNEQFF.

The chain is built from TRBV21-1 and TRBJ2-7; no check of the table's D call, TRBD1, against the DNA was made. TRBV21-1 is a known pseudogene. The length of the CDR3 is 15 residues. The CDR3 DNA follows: TGTGCCAGCTGGACTATGGACAGGGACTCCTACGAGCAGTACTTC. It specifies CASWTMDRDSYEQYF.

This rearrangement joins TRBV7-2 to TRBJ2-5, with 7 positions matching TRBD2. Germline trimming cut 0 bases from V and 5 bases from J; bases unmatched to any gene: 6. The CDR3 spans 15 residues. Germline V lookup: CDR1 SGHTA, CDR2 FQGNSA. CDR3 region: CASSLAGAGMETQYF. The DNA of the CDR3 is TGTGCCAGCAGCTTAGCGGGAGCGGGGATGGAGACCCAGTACTTC. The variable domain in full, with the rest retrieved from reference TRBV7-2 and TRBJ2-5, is GAGVSQSPSNKVTEKGKDVELRCDPISGHTALYWYRQSLGQGLEFLIYFQGNSAPDKSGLPSDRFSAERTGGSVSTLTIQRTQQEDSAVYLCASSLAGAGMETQYFGPGTRLLVL.

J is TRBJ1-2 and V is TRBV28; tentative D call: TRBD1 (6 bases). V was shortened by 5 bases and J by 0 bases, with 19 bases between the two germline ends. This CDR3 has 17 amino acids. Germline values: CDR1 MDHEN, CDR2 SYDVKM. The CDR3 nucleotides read TGTGCCAGCAGTCCGGGCGGCGGGGGCCAAGCTAACTATGGCTACACCTTC. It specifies CASSPGGGGQANYGYTF.

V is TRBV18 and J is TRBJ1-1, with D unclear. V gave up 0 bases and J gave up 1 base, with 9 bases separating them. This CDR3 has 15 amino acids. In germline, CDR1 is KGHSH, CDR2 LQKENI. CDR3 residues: CASSPPWSENTEAFF. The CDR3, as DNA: TGTGCCAGCTCACCACCATGGAGTGAGAACACTGAAGCTTTCTTT.